Listed below are T cell receptor beta chains from one sample, sequenced in a study of identifying expanded T cells in peripheral blood. Measured with immunoSEQ multiplex PCR; TCRdb has only the in-frame clones, and not every one. This sample has roughly 61,000 clones; roughly nine tenths occur once, and the top ten carry approximately 3.8%. The sequenced material came from blood. The receptor set was obtained from a person aged 18 to 70 in good health. The CDR3 runs from the conserved cysteine through the conserved F or W. Each record gives: clone size, J gene, V gene, D gene, CDR3 protein, CDR3 DNA. The D gene is left open where the match is weak. A clone size is listed for some rows: how often the clone was seen (once, few, many), or a class if it is expanded.

NA | TRBJ1-2 | TRBV5-6 | NA | CASSLAQLTYGYTF | TGTGCCAGCAGCTTGGCACAGTTAACCTATGGCTACACCTTC
NA | TRBJ2-5 | TRBV7-2 | TRBD1 | CASSATGAPQETQYF | TGTGCCAGCAGCGCGACAGGGGCCCCACAAGAGACCCAGTACTTC
NA | TRBJ1-2 | TRBV7-9 | TRBD1 | CASSSTGTGAIDGYTF | TGTGCCAGCAGCTCCACCGGGACAGGGGCTATCGATGGCTACACCTTC
NA | TRBJ2-5 | TRBV7-2 | NA | CASSPSRETQYF | TGTGCCAGCAGCCCATCGAGGGAGACCCAGTACTTC
NA | TRBJ1-1 | TRBV15 | NA | CATSRDSDINTEAFF | TGTGCCACCAGCAGAGATTCGGACATTAACACTGAAGCTTTCTTT
once | TRBJ2-1 | TRBV4-2 | NA | CASSQVRTTYNEQFF | TGTGCCAGCAGCCAAGTGCGGACTACCTACAATGAGCAGTTCTTC
NA | TRBJ2-7 | TRBV28 | NA | CASEGPTYEQYF | TGTGCCAGCGAGGGACCTACCTACGAGCAGTACTTC
NA | TRBJ1-3 | TRBV7-9 | NA | CASSPRQASSGNTIYF | TGTGCCAGCAGCCCGAGACAGGCTAGCTCTGGAAACACCATATATTTT
NA | TRBJ1-1 | TRBV4-3 | NA | CASSQEPGEAEAFF | TGCGCCAGCAGCCAAGAGCCTGGAGAGGCTGAAGCTTTCTTT
NA | TRBJ1-1 | TRBV13 | NA | CASSLEIRGTEAFF | TGTGCCAGCAGCTTAGAAATCAGGGGCACTGAAGCTTTCTTT
NA | TRBJ2-3 | TRBV28 | NA | CASKESTDTQYF | TGTGCCAGCAAGGAGTCCACAGATACGCAGTATTTT
NA | TRBJ2-5 | TRBV5-1 | TRBD1 | CASGRGLQETQYF | TGCGCCAGCGGAAGGGGGCTCCAAGAGACCCAGTACTTC
NA | TRBJ2-3 | TRBV7-2 | TRBD1 | CASSPTLTGADTQYF | TGTGCCAGCAGCCCAACGCTAACAGGGGCAGATACGCAGTATTTT
NA | TRBJ2-7 | TRBV2 | NA | CAGKRYLELYEQYF | TGTGCCGGGAAGAGGTACCTCGAACTCTACGAGCAGTACTTC
NA | TRBJ2-5 | TRBV28 | TRBD2 | CASSFGTSGIWRETQYF | TGTGCCAGCAGTTTCGGGACTAGCGGGATCTGGCGAGAGACCCAGTACTTC
NA | TRBJ1-2 | TRBV6-5 | NA | CASSGRNPYGYTF | TGTGCCAGCAGTGGTCGAAATCCCTATGGCTACACCTTC
NA | TRBJ2-7 | TRBV29-1 | TRBD2 | CSVGTGTSVYEQYF | TGCAGCGTTGGAACCGGGACTAGCGTCTACGAGCAGTACTTC
NA | TRBJ2-7 | TRBV6-1 | TRBD1 | CASSNRDRASEQYF | TGTGCCAGCAGTAACCGGGACAGGGCTTCCGAGCAGTACTTC
NA | TRBJ2-7 | TRBV28 | NA | CASSLIGEGIYEQYF | TGTGCCAGCAGTTTAATCGGGGAAGGAATCTACGAGCAGTACTTC
NA | TRBJ2-5 | TRBV25-1 | NA | CASSDQGGTETQYF | TGTGCCAGCAGTGATCAGGGCGGAACGGAGACCCAGTACTTC
NA | TRBJ2-7 | TRBV7-2 | TRBD2 | CASSLSAFAASGNSYEQYF | TGTGCCAGCAGCTTAAGCGCTTTCGCCGCTAGCGGAAATTCCTACGAGCAGTACTTC
NA | TRBJ1-5 | TRBV30 | NA | CAWSYSTGPSEGHF | TGTGCCTGGAGCTATTCGACAGGACCATCAGAGGGACATTTT
NA | TRBJ2-3 | TRBV11-2 | NA | CASSRGTYSSTDTQYF | TGTGCCAGCAGCCGAGGGACCTATTCTAGCACAGATACGCAGTATTTT
NA | TRBJ1-1 | TRBV11-2 | NA | CASSEYRDPRTEAFF | TGTGCCAGCAGTGAATACCGGGACCCAAGAACTGAAGCTTTCTTT
NA | TRBJ2-7 | TRBV7-2 | NA | CASSPRGGGADEQYF | TGTGCCAGCAGCCCTCGCGGAGGGGGAGCAGACGAGCAGTACTTC
NA | TRBJ2-7 | TRBV6-5 | NA | CASSRYVGGRYEQYF | TGTGCCAGCAGTCGTTACGTGGGGGGACGCTACGAGCAGTACTTC
NA | TRBJ1-3 | TRBV11-2 | NA | CASSLEQAGTGNTIYF | TGTGCCAGCAGCTTAGAACAGGCGGGAACTGGAAACACCATATATTTT
NA | TRBJ1-1 | TRBV27 | NA | CASGYTEAFF | TGTGCCAGCGGGTACACTGAAGCTTTCTTT
few | TRBJ2-2 | TRBV9 | TRBD1 | CASSTRTGQGGELFF | TGTGCCAGCAGCACTCGGACAGGGCAGGGCGGGGAGCTGTTTTTT
NA | TRBJ1-3 | TRBV5-5 | NA | CASTLAGTTGNTIYF | TGTGCCAGCACTCTAGCAGGGACAACCGGAAACACCATATATTTT
NA | TRBJ2-7 | TRBV30 | NA | CAWSVWRDNGHEQYF | TGTGCCTGGAGTGTATGGCGGGATAATGGCCACGAGCAGTACTTC
NA | TRBJ1-1 | TRBV10-1 | NA | CASSDQGLNTEAFF | TGCGCCAGCAGTGACCAGGGGCTGAACACTGAAGCTTTCTTT
few | TRBJ1-6 | TRBV2 | NA | CASSDLSISYNSPLHF | TGTGCCAGCAGTGACCTCAGCATCTCCTATAATTCACCCCTCCACTTT
NA | TRBJ2-6 | TRBV18 | TRBD2 | CASRTSGLYLGANVLTF | TGTGCCAGCCGGACTAGCGGTCTCTACCTCGGGGCCAACGTCCTGACTTTC
NA | TRBJ1-2 | TRBV7-9 | NA | CASSLRAGPSLNYGYTF | TGTGCCAGCAGCCTAAGGGCGGGGCCCTCTCTAAACTATGGCTACACCTTC
NA | TRBJ2-3 | TRBV7-2 | TRBD2 | CASSLGGRGIDTQYF | TGTGCCAGCAGCTTGGGGGGGAGAGGTATCGATACGCAGTATTTT
NA | TRBJ2-1 | TRBV15 | NA | CATSTRIDGNEQFF | TGTGCCACCAGCACCCGGATCGATGGCAATGAGCAGTTCTTC
NA | TRBJ1-2 | TRBV19 | TRBD1 | CASSIKGTGKSYTF | TGTGCCAGTAGTATTAAAGGGACAGGAAAGAGCTACACCTTC
NA | TRBJ2-2 | TRBV10-3 | TRBD2 | CAIRSGGTGELFF | TGTGCCATCAGGTCGGGGGGGACCGGGGAGCTGTTTTTT